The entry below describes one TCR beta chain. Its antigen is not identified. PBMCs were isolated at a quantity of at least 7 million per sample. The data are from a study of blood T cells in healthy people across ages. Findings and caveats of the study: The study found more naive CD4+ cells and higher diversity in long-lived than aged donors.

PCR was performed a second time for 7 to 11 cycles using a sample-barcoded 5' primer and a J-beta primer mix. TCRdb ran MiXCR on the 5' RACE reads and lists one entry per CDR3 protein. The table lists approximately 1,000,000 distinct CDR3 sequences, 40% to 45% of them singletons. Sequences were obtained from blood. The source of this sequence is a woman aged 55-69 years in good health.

CDR3 region: CASSVSGTGADTQYF. The CDR3 DNA sequence: TGTGCCAGCAGTGTCTCCGGGACAGGGGCAGATACGCAGTATTTT. J is TRBJ2-3 and V is TRBV6-4; TRBD1 matches at 10 bases. Germline V gene lookup returns CDR1 MRHNA and CDR2 SNTAGT. V shed 4 bases and J 4 bases; nucleotides not matched to a gene: 5. This CDR3 is built from 15 residues.